The 15 T cell receptor beta chains listed next were all sequenced from one sample in a study of human T cells and chemical hapten exposure. The sample's time point: pre-sensitization, week 0. Treatment here: therapeutic diphenylcyclopropenone sensitization with weekly scalp DPC. Via MiXCR, TCRdb re-called the RACE reads, giving one row per CDR3 protein. The sample lists about 350,000 distinct CDR3 sequences, around 5.5% occurring once. The sample in question was whole blood, obtained in connection with sensitization to the hapten diphenylcyclopropenone (DPC). These receptors originate from a woman aged 18 to 35 with alopecia areata. Some clones in this sample may be carry-over from other donors' samples.

This clonotype has a count of ten or more. The chain is built from TRBV7-9 and TRBJ2-7; D is uncertain. The germline gives CDR1 SEHNR, CDR2 FQNEAQ (reference sequence). The CDR3 has 14 residues. V was cut by 1 base and J by 2 bases, with 9 bases left in between. CDR3: CASSLGAATYEQYF. The DNA for the CDR3 is TGTGCCAGCAGCTTAGGGGCGGCGACCTACGAGCAGTACTTC.

This clonotype turned up a few times. The chain couples TRBV12-5 to TRBJ2-1; possible D gene TRBD1, 5 bases. CDR3 length equals 14 residues. Trimming shortened V by 1 base and J by 6 bases, and 10 bases separated the two germline ends. In germline, CDR1 is LGHNT, CDR2 FRNRAP. CDR3 nucleotide sequence: TGTGCTAGTGGTTTGGAGGGGCCCTTCAATGAGCAGTTCTTC. As protein: CASGLEGPFNEQFF. The full variable domain, rest sourced from reference TRBV12-5 and TRBJ2-1, is DARVTQTPRHKVTEMGQEVTMRCQPILGHNTVFWYRQTMMQGLELLAYFRNRAPLDDSGMPKDRFSAEMPDATLATLKIQPSEPRDSAVYFCASGLEGPFNEQFFGPGTRLTVL.

Many counts were recorded for this clonotype. The V call is TRBV9, the J call TRBJ2-1, with D maybe TRBD2 (6 bases). This CDR3 has 14 amino acids. The germline V gene has CDR1 SGDLS and CDR2 YYNGEE. V gave up 0 bases and J gave up 10 bases, with 14 bases separating them. In DNA form, the CDR3 reads TGTGCCAGCAGCGTAGGGTCTCGGGGAGGAGAGCAGTTCTTC. Translating gives CASSVGSRGGEQFF. Variable domain in full (rest from reference TRBV9 and TRBJ2-1): DSGVTQTPKHLITATGQRVTLRCSPRSGDLSVYWYQQSLDQGLQFLIQYYNGEERAKGNILERFSAQQFPDLHSELNLSSLELGDSALYFCASSVGSRGGEQFFGPGTRLTVL.

This clonotype has a count of ten or more. V usage is TRBV12-5 and J usage is TRBJ2-3, with 9 positions matching TRBD1. Unmatched junction bases numbered 12, after V lost 0 bases and J lost 5 bases. The CDR3 is 18 amino acids. CDR1 is LGHNT and CDR2 is FRNRAP in the germline V gene. The CDR3: CASGLVSPGQGQGDTQYF. The CDR3 nucleotides read TGTGCTAGTGGTTTGGTGTCGCCGGGACAGGGTCAAGGAGATACGCAGTATTTT.

This clonotype was picked up a small number of times. The J gene is TRBJ1-6, the V gene TRBV19, with D unclear. Germline V gives CDR1 LNHDA, CDR2 SQIVND (reference sequence). This CDR3 region has 14 residues. The V end lost 5 bases, the J end lost 9 bases, and 14 bases lay between the germline ends. This CDR3 reads CASSPLKDGSPLHF. CDR3 DNA: TGTGCCAGTAGTCCACTTAAAGACGGTTCACCCCTCCACTTT. Filled out from reference TRBV19 and TRBJ1-6, the complete variable domain reads DGGITQSPKYLFRKEGQNVTLSCEQNLNHDAMYWYRQDPGQGLRLIYYSQIVNDFQKGDIAEGYSVSREKKESFPLTVTSAQKNPTAFYLCASSPLKDGSPLHFGNGTRLTVT.

This rearrangement joins TRBV5-4 to TRBJ2-1, with D maybe TRBD1 (8 bases). The CDR3 extends over 15 amino acids. Germline CDR1 reads SGHNT; CDR2 reads YYREEE (reference sequence). V lost 4 bases to trimming and J lost 4 bases, with 15 bases between them. The CDR3 is CASSPKRDRYNEQFF. The CDR3 DNA reads TGTGCCAGCAGCCCGAAGCGGGACAGGTACAATGAGCAGTTCTTC.

This clonotype was recorded at least ten times. V usage is TRBV12-3 or TRBV12-4 and J usage is TRBJ2-3; possibly TRBD1 or TRBD2 for D (5 bases each). V lost 3 bases to trimming and J lost 0 bases, with 16 bases between them. There are 17 residues in the CDR3. This CDR3 reads CASSFPSAGTSTDTQYF. The DNA for the CDR3 is TGTGCCAGCAGTTTTCCCTCGGCCGGGACCAGCACAGATACGCAGTATTTT.

This clonotype has a count of ten or more. The chain links TRBV4-2 to TRBJ1-1, with D tentatively TRBD1 (5 bases). The germline V gene has CDR1 LGHNA and CDR2 YNFKEQ. The CDR3 has 20 residues. V was clipped by 0 bases and J by 1 base, with 24 bases between them. The DNA of the CDR3 is TGTGCCAGCAGCCAAGAAGGGGTTAGTACGGCTCCTACTGCGAACACTGAAGCTTTCTTT. Translation gives CASSQEGVSTAPTANTEAFF.

This clonotype has ten or more counts. V gene TRBV4-3 combines with J gene TRBJ1-6, with D unclear. This CDR3 has 18 amino acids. The germline V and J ends were trimmed by 1 base and 3 bases, with 16 bases remaining between them. CDR1 is LGHNA, CDR2 YSLEER, per germline. CDR3 sequence (DNA): TGCGCCAGCAGCCAAGGTGCCCGAGGGAAGGACTATAATTCACCCCTCCACTTT. Translating it yields CASSQGARGKDYNSPLHF.

V is TRBV9 and J is TRBJ2-1; TRBD2 matches at 10 bases. Germline assignment: CDR1 SGDLS and CDR2 YYNGEE. The CDR3 loop spans 15 amino acids. The V and J ends lost 4 bases and 5 bases, in that order; junction bases with no gene match: 6. Written as DNA, the CDR3 is TGTGCCAGCAGCCCCAGCGGGGGGGCAAACAATGAGCAGTTCTTC. Protein sequence: CASSPSGGANNEQFF. Drawing the rest from reference TRBV9 and TRBJ2-1, the complete variable domain is DSGVTQTPKHLITATGQRVTLRCSPRSGDLSVYWYQQSLDQGLQFLIQYYNGEERAKGNILERFSAQQFPDLHSELNLSSLELGDSALYFCASSPSGGANNEQFFGPGTRLTVL.

This chain uses TRBV7-9 with TRBJ2-2; D unclear. In germline, CDR1 is SEHNR, CDR2 FQNEAQ (reference sequence). The CDR3 loop spans 12 amino acids. Trimming took off 1 base at V and 5 bases at J, with 2 bases between the two ends. As DNA, the CDR3 is TGTGCCAGCAGCTTAGAAACCGGGGAGCTGTTTTTT. Amino acid sequence: CASSLETGELFF.

This clonotype was found a few times. The chain joins TRBV28 to TRBJ1-6; TRBD1 might be the D (6 bases). Germline V gene lookup returns CDR1 MDHEN and CDR2 SYDVKM. Trimming cost V 2 bases and J 7 bases, with 30 bases left between them. This CDR3 has 21 amino acids. The CDR3 DNA follows: TGTGCCAGCAGTTTAAACGCTCCGGAGTTTGGGGGGGCGTTGGGGAATTCACCCCTCCACTTT. It is translated as CASSLNAPEFGGALGNSPLHF. The complete variable domain, with remaining parts taken from reference TRBV28 and TRBJ1-6, reads DVKVTQSSRYLVKRTGEKVFLECVQDMDHENMFWYRQDPGLGLRLIYFSYDVKMKEKGDIPEGYSVSREKKERFSLILESASTNQTSMYLCASSLNAPEFGGALGNSPLHFGNGTRLTVT.

This rearrangement joins TRBV20-1 to TRBJ1-1; 7 positions match TRBD1. This CDR3 has 15 amino acids. The germline V gene has CDR1 DFQATT and CDR2 SNEGSKA (reference sequence). With V trimmed by 0 bases and J by 3 bases, 7 bases remained unmatched. In DNA, the CDR3 is TGCAGTGCTAGAGATATAAGGGGGCGCGACACTGAAGCTTTCTTT. Its translation is CSARDIRGRDTEAFF.

This clonotype was detected only a few times. The genes are TRBV5-1 and TRBJ2-7; TRBD2 might be the D (5 bases). V was pared by 7 bases and J by 4 bases, with 9 bases between. CDR1 SGHRS and CDR2 YFSETQ come from the germline V gene. CDR3 length: 11 residues. CDR3 DNA: TGCGCCAGCGGGAGCGAATACGAGCAGTACTTC. Translating gives CASGSEYEQYF.

This clonotype showed up just a few times. This sequence joins TRBV28 and TRBJ1-5; D unresolved. The CDR3 has 16 residues. Germline V lookup: CDR1 MDHEN, CDR2 SYDVKM. The V end was cut by 3 bases, the J end by 1 base, with 13 bases between. The CDR3 loop reads CASSFATGGSNQPQHF. The CDR3 region has the DNA TGTGCCAGCAGTTTTGCCACCGGCGGCAGCAATCAGCCCCAGCATTTT.